Below, 20 T cell receptor beta chains from the same sample are listed, as sequenced in a study of beta chain features in type 1 diabetes. Study outcomes and limitations: For Type 1 diabetes patients, all four CD4+ subsets carried TCRB CDR3s that were moderately but significantly shorter.

Investigators reverse transcribed all isolated RNA, so they sequenced expressed TCRB transcripts. Assay used: immunoSEQ multiplex PCR; TCRdb lists only in-frame clones, some missing. The sample contains fewer than 400,000 clones, roughly a tenth of which appear only once. Antigen specificity for these receptors is unknown. Sequenced input: central memory CD4+ T cells from blood. The receptors stem from a man aged 30 to 45 with type 1 diabetes.

This clone was seen a few times. The rearrangement links TRBV7-2 to TRBJ2-1; 10 nucleotides line up with TRBD2. V lost 1 base and J lost 8; bases outside the gene matches: 11. Per the germline V gene, CDR1 is SGHTA and CDR2 is FQGNSA. CDR3 size: 17 residues. CDR3 nucleotide sequence: TGTGCCAGCAGCTTAGGTACGAGAGCGGGGGGGCATCATGAGCAGTTCTTC. It yields the protein CASSLGTRAGGHHEQFF.

This clone has ten or more counts. The chain has TRBV5-6 and TRBJ2-3; 8 nucleotides line up with TRBD1. Germline assignment: CDR1 SGHDT and CDR2 YYEEEE. V was pared by 5 bases and J by 4 bases, with 12 bases of the junction left unmatched. The CDR3 length is 16 residues. The CDR3 DNA reads TGTGCCAGCAGTTTTATCCCCGGACAGGGCCCAGATACGCAGTATTTT. This codes for CASSFIPGQGPDTQYF. Full variable domain (rest looked up from reference TRBV5-6 and TRBJ2-3): DAGVTQSPTHLIKTRGQQVTLRCSPKSGHDTVSWYQQALGQGPQFIFQYYEEEERQRGNFPDRFSGHQFPNYSSELNVNALLLGDSALYLCASSFIPGQGPDTQYFGPGTRLTVL.

The chain couples TRBV19 to TRBJ2-3; TRBD1 matches 8 bases. The junction had 4 bases not matched to a gene; V was cut back by 6 bases and J by 2 bases. This CDR3 has 14 residues. Germline V gene sequence: CDR1 LNHDA, CDR2 SQIVND (reference sequence). CDR3 nucleotide sequence: TGTGCCAGTAGGTGGGACAGGCTCACAGATACGCAGTATTTT. This translates into CASRWDRLTDTQYF.

This chain connects TRBV7-2 to TRBJ1-2, with D maybe TRBD1 (6 bases). This CDR3 is built from 15 residues. The V end lost 1 base, the J end lost 4 bases, and 13 bases lay between the germline ends. Germline values: CDR1 SGHTA, CDR2 FQGNSA. DNA for the CDR3: TGTGCCAGCAGCTTAGGAGGGGGAATAGTCTATGGCTACACCTTC. As protein: CASSLGGGIVYGYTF. Together with reference TRBV7-2 and TRBJ1-2, the CDR3 gives the full variable domain: GAGVSQSPSNKVTEKGKDVELRCDPISGHTALYWYRQSLGQGLEFLIYFQGNSAPDKSGLPSDRFSAERTGGSVSTLTIQRTQQEDSAVYLCASSLGGGIVYGYTFGSGTRLTVV.

This clone showed up just a few times. The chain recombines TRBV6-1 with TRBJ1-1; unclear D gene. There are 14 residues in the CDR3. From germline, CDR1 is MNHNS and CDR2 SASEGT. V lost 4 bases and J lost 1, with 10 bases in between. The CDR3 loop is CASSGATANTEAFF. In nucleotides, the CDR3 is TGTGCCAGCAGTGGAGCGACGGCGAACACTGAAGCTTTCTTT.

The chain has TRBV14 and TRBJ1-6; a weak D match, TRBD1 (5 bases). This CDR3 has 14 residues. The V and J ends lost 3 bases and 4 bases respectively, with 7 bases between them. The germline gives CDR1 SGHDN, CDR2 FVKESK. This CDR3 is CASSQQGYNSPLHF. The CDR3 DNA sequence: TGTGCCAGCAGCCAGCAGGGATATAATTCACCCCTCCACTTT.

This clone has only a few counts. A single base separates this from a much larger clone, so it may be a read error. This CDR3 is also generated by other DNA sequences in the sample. This sequence joins TRBV7-2 and TRBJ1-5; 7 positions match TRBD1. Germline values: CDR1 SGHTA, CDR2 FQGNSA. V was clipped by 3 bases and J by 3 bases; unmatched bases: 2. The CDR3 is 14 residues long. The CDR3 DNA follows: TGTGCCAGCAGCTTGACAGGGAACAATCAGCCCCAGCATTTT. Encoded protein: CASSLTGNNQPQHF.

The chain has TRBV9 and TRBJ2-7; 9 nucleotides align to TRBD1. CDR1 and CDR2 from the germline V gene are SGDLS and YYNGEE. CDR3 size: 15 residues. V dropped 4 bases and J dropped 6; count of bases not matched to a gene: 11. The DNA for the CDR3 is TGTGCCAGCAGCCCTAGAGAGGGGACAGGGTTCGAGCAGTACTTC. Translated, it gives CASSPREGTGFEQYF.

The rearrangement links TRBV30 to TRBJ1-2; D is unresolved. CDR1 GTSNPN and CDR2 SVGIG come from the germline V gene (reference sequence). Trimming removed 8 bases from V and 10 bases from J, with 20 bases in between. The CDR3 loop spans 12 amino acids. The CDR3 here is CARNDQKPAYTF. CDR3 bases: TGTGCCCGGAATGACCAAAAACCCGCCTACACCTTC. Filled out from reference TRBV30 and TRBJ1-2, the complete variable domain reads SQTIHQWPATLVQPVGSPLSLECTVEGTSNPNLYWYRQAAGRGLQLLFYSVGIGQISSEVPQNLSASRPQDRQFILSSKKLLLSDSGFYLCARNDQKPAYTFGSGTRLTVV.

The chain carries TRBV2 and TRBJ2-7; D not certain. The CDR3 is 10 amino acids. The V end was cut by 8 bases, the J end by 2 bases, with 4 bases between. Germline CDR1 reads SNHLY; CDR2 reads FYNNEI. CDR3: CASGPYEQYF. The CDR3 DNA sequence: TGTGCCAGCGGCCCCTACGAGCAGTACTTC.

The table lists this clone with a few counts. The chain uses TRBV6-4 and TRBJ2-3; TRBD2 aligns across 10 bases. V lost 4 bases to trimming and J lost 1 base; unmatched junction nucleotides: 5. The CDR3 consists of 16 residues. CDR1 MRHNA and CDR2 SNTAGT come from the germline V gene. The CDR3 loop reads CASSGPGLAGTDTQYF. The CDR3 nucleotides are TGTGCCAGCAGTGGCCCCGGACTAGCGGGCACAGATACGCAGTATTTT.

The chain has TRBV4-3 and TRBJ1-1; weak D call: TRBD1 (6 bases). The CDR3 covers 15 residues. Trimming removed 0 bases from V and 0 bases from J, with 8 bases in between. CDR1 is LGHNA, CDR2 YSLEER, per germline. The CDR3 DNA is TGCGCCAGCAGCCAAGATCAGGGGCTGAACACTGAAGCTTTCTTT. Protein product: CASSQDQGLNTEAFF.

This sequence joins TRBV25-1 and TRBJ1-2; no clear D gene. The CDR3 loop spans 14 amino acids. V was cut by 3 bases and J by 2 bases, with 10 bases left in between. Germline V gives CDR1 MGHDK, CDR2 SYGVNS. CDR3 nucleotide sequence: TGTGCCAGCAGTGACGGAGCGACCAACTATGGCTACACCTTC. It is translated as CASSDGATNYGYTF.

This chain connects TRBV6-5 to TRBJ2-7; 9 bases are shared with TRBD1. Trimming took 7 bases from V and 0 from J; bases not matched to a gene: 7. Germline V gene lookup returns CDR1 MNHEY and CDR2 SVGAGI. The length of the CDR3 is 15 residues. The CDR3 DNA reads TGTGCCAGCAACTCCGGGACAGGGAGCTCCTACGAGCAGTACTTC. This translates into CASNSGTGSSYEQYF.

This clone was observed a few times. The chain recombines TRBV5-4 with TRBJ2-7, with TRBD1 identical over 9 bases. Trimming took 4 bases from V and 2 from J; bases not matched to a gene: 7. This CDR3 is 15 amino acids long. Germline values: CDR1 SGHNT, CDR2 YYREEE (reference sequence). CDR3 coding DNA: TGTGCCAGCAGCAACCGGGACAGGGCTACCTACGAGCAGTACTTC. Translation gives CASSNRDRATYEQYF.

The chain is built from TRBV2 and TRBJ1-2, with D possibly TRBD1 on 5 matching bases. Germline values: CDR1 SNHLY, CDR2 FYNNEI. V gave up 7 bases and J gave up 3 bases, with 12 bases separating them. The CDR3 sequence is 13 residues long. The CDR3 spells CASKLQQDYGYTF. The CDR3 DNA is TGTGCCAGCAAATTACAACAGGACTATGGCTACACCTTC.

This clone turned up a few times. The chain combines TRBV19 with TRBJ1-5; D not resolved. The CDR3 length is 14 residues. From germline, CDR1 is LNHDA and CDR2 SQIVND (reference sequence). Deletions cut 6 bases from V and 0 bases from J, with 9 bases between. CDR3 in DNA: TGTGCCAGTAGGCCCTCTAATAGCAATCAGCCCCAGCATTTT. Protein sequence: CASRPSNSNQPQHF.

The sample holds a few counts of this clone. The chain uses TRBV7-2 and TRBJ1-1, with D possibly being TRBD1 (5 bases). The germline gives CDR1 SGHTA, CDR2 FQGNSA. The V and J ends lost 7 bases and 11 bases respectively, with 14 bases between them. The CDR3 loop spans 11 amino acids. CDR3 DNA: TGTGCCAGCACTTCTTGGGACGTCGCTTTCTTT. As protein: CASTSWDVAFF.

This clone showed up just a few times. The CDR3 DNA follows: TGCGCCAGCAGCTACCGTCCGGATACTGAAGCTTTCTTT. It is translated as CASSYRPDTEAFF. The chain joins TRBV4-3 to TRBJ1-1; D is unclear. This CDR3 is 13 amino acids long. V was pared by 5 bases and J by 5 bases, with 12 bases between. Germline CDR1 is LGHNA and CDR2 is YSLEER.

The J gene is TRBJ2-5, the V gene TRBV29-1; no firm D call. V dropped 4 bases and J dropped 3 bases, with 9 bases sitting between them. Germline V gives CDR1 SQVTM, CDR2 ANQGSEA. This CDR3 has 12 amino acids. The CDR3 DNA is TGCAGCGTTGGTCAGCAAGAAGAGACCCAGTACTTC. Its translation is CSVGQQEETQYF.